This is a list of T cell receptor beta chains from one sample in a study of cytomegalovirus exposure and HLA in healthy donors. The table came from immunoSEQ multiplex PCR; TCRdb's copy has only in-frame clones and leaves some out. This specimen shows about 50,000 clones; the ten leading clones hold roughly an eighth. The material sequenced was PBMCs. The receptor set was obtained from a woman aged 60-75 years in good health and CMV-seropositive. CDR3s include the opening cysteine and the closing phenylalanine or tryptophan. D genes are given only for firm matches.

CDR3 protein	CDR3 DNA	V gene	D gene	J gene
CASSLPPRRALGNSPLHF	TGTGCCAGCAGTTTACCCCCCCGGCGGGCCTTAGGGAATTCACCCCTCCACTTT	TRBV28	NA	TRBJ1-6
CASTKDRSAYEQYF	TGTGCCAGCACGAAGGACAGGAGCGCCTACGAGCAGTACTTC	TRBV6-5	TRBD1	TRBJ2-7
CASSLGQGNTEAFF	TGTGCCAGCAGCTTAGGACAGGGGAACACTGAAGCTTTCTTT	TRBV7-9	TRBD1	TRBJ1-1
CASSVRGGAGYHTEAFF	TGTGCCAGCAGTGTCCGCGGGGGGGCCGGGTATCACACTGAAGCTTTCTTT	TRBV25-1	NA	TRBJ1-1
CASSLSTGGEAFF	TGCGCCAGCAGCTTGTCAACAGGGGGGGAGGCTTTCTTT	TRBV5-1	TRBD1	TRBJ1-1
CASSVTGQSGNSPLHF	TGTGCCAGTAGTGTGACCGGACAGTCCGGTAATTCACCCCTCCACTTT	TRBV19	NA	TRBJ1-6
CASRLERDPKYF	TGTGCCAGCAGATTAGAGCGGGACCCTAAGTACTTC	TRBV7-2	TRBD2	TRBJ2-4
CASSVLGSGEKLFF	TGTGCCAGCAGCGTACTAGGGAGTGGTGAAAAACTGTTTTTT	TRBV9	NA	TRBJ1-4
CASSPQAGGAYEQYF	TGTGCCAGCAGCCCTCAAGCGGGGGGAGCCTACGAGCAGTACTTC	TRBV7-6	TRBD2	TRBJ2-7
CASSITFGTLSGNTIYF	TGTGCCAGCAGCATTACCTTTGGGACACTCTCTGGAAACACCATATATTTT	TRBV9	NA	TRBJ1-3
CASSSGQHQETQYF	TGTGCCAGTAGCAGCGGACAGCACCAAGAGACCCAGTACTTC	TRBV19	NA	TRBJ2-5
CASSQGGQLNQPQHF	TGCGCCAGCAGCCAAGGTGGGCAGCTCAATCAGCCCCAGCATTTT	TRBV4-1	NA	TRBJ1-5
CASSLSILTGVGSPLHF	TGTGCCAGCAGTTTATCGATTTTGACAGGGGTAGGATCACCCCTCCACTTT	TRBV27	TRBD1	TRBJ1-6
CASSFDRSTEAFF	TGTGCCAGCAGCTTTGACAGAAGCACTGAAGCTTTCTTT	TRBV13	NA	TRBJ1-1